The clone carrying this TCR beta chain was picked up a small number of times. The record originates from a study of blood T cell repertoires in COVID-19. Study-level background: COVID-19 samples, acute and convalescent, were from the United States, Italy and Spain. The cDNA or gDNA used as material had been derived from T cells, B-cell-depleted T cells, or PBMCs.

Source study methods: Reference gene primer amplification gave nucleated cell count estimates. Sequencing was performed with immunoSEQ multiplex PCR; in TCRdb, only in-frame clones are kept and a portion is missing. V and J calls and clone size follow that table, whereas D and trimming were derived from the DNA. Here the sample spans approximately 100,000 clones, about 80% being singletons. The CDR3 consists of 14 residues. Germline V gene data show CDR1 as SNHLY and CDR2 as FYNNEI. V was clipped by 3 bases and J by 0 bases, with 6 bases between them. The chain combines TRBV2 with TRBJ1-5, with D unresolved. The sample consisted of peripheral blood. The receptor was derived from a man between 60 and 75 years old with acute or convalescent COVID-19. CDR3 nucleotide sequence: TGTGCCAGCAGTGACCAGTATAGCAATCAGCCCCAGCATTTT. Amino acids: CASSDQYSNQPQHF.